These T cell receptor beta chains were read from a single sample in a study of read filtering for tumor transcriptome and immune sequencing. TCRdb redid the calling of the reads with MiXCR, one entry per CDR3 protein. Here the sample spans about 130,000 distinct CDR3 sequences, roughly 13% being singletons. Input material: a population of CD138-negative cells sorted from bone marrow. The receptors originated from a donor aged 40 or older with multiple myeloma. Each CDR3 is given with its conserved first and last residue. The D gene is left open where the match is weak. Clone size is given for some rows only: seen once, a few or many times, or a class if the clone is expanded.

D	V	J	size	DNA	CDR3
TRBD2	TRBV28	TRBJ2-1	few	TGTGCCAGCAGTGTTAGCGGGGTACTTAATGAGCAGTTCTTC	CASSVSGVLNEQFF
NA	TRBV5-4	TRBJ2-1	NA	TGTGCCAGCAGCCTGGGGAGAGACAGCCGCTCCTACAATGAGGAGTTCTTC	CASSLGRDSRSYNEEFF
NA	TRBV20-1	TRBJ2-1	many	TGCAGTGCTAGGCGGCGGAGGTTAAACAATGAGCAGTTCTTC	CSARRRRLNNEQFF
NA	TRBV7-9	TRBJ2-6	many	TGTGCCAGCAGCTTAGCAGGGGGTGCTGGGGCCAACGTCCTGACTTTC	CASSLAGGAGANVLTF
NA	TRBV7-9	TRBJ2-1	many	TGTGCCAGCAGCTTAGGTGCCTACAATGAGCAGTTCTTC	CASSLGAYNEQFF
NA	TRBV12-3/TRBV12-4	TRBJ2-2	many	TGTGCCAGCACGACAGGATGGGACGGGGAGCTGTTTTTT	CASTTGWDGELFF
TRBD2	TRBV5-4	TRBJ2-3	many	TGTGCCAGCAGTCCGACTAGCGGGAGGGCCGCAGATACGCAGTATTTT	CASSPTSGRAADTQYF
NA	TRBV12-3/TRBV12-4	TRBJ2-2	NA	TGTGCCAGCAGTTTGCGGCAGCTAACGAACACCGGGGAGCTGTTTTTT	CASSLRQLTNTGELFF
TRBD2	TRBV7-2	TRBJ2-7	NA	TGTGCCAGCAGCTTAACTGGAAGCGGGAGGGCTGGGGAGCAGTACTTC	CASSLTGSGRAGEQYF
TRBD1	TRBV28	TRBJ2-2	many	TGTGCCAGCAGTTTTCTGGGACAGGGTGGGACCGGGGAGCTGTTTTTT	CASSFLGQGGTGELFF
TRBD1	TRBV7-9	TRBJ1-1	many	TGTGCCAGCAGCATACGGGACAGCAACACTGAAGCTTTCTTT	CASSIRDSNTEAFF
NA	TRBV27	TRBJ2-7	many	TGTGCCAGCAGAAGGACGGGTACCTACGAGCAGTACTTC	CASRRTGTYEQYF
NA	TRBV12-3/TRBV12-4	TRBJ2-3	many	TGTGCCAGCAGTAGGAGTGTGGGGCGCGATACGCAGTATTTT	CASSRSVGRDTQYF
TRBD1	TRBV28	TRBJ2-7	many	TGTGCCAGCAGCCCTAACCGGGACAGGGTACGAGAGCAGTACTTC	CASSPNRDRVREQYF
NA	TRBV11-2	TRBJ1-1	many	TGTGCCGCGGGACCTAGGGCCACTGAAGCTTTCTTT	CAAGPRATEAFF
NA	TRBV20-1	TRBJ2-5	NA	TGCAGTGCTAGCCGGGACGGACAAGAGACCCAGTACTTC	CSASRDGQETQYF
NA	TRBV5-1	TRBJ1-2	many	TGCGCCAGCAGCTTGACCCGCGGCACGGACTATGGCTACACCTTC	CASSLTRGTDYGYTF
TRBD2	TRBV10-3	TRBJ2-5	many	TGTGCCATCAGTGATTCCGGGGGGGGCACCCAAGAGACCCAGTACTTC	CAISDSGGGTQETQYF
NA	TRBV24-1	TRBJ2-2	few	TGTGCCACCAGCCGGGACTTTTCCGGGGAGCTGTTTTTT	CATSRDFSGELFF
NA	TRBV5-5	TRBJ2-1	many	TGTGCCAGCAGCTTACCCAACAGGGGGGGTAACAATGAGCAGTTCTTC	CASSLPNRGGNNEQFF
NA	TRBV6-1	TRBJ1-4	many	TGTGCCAGCAGTGAACGGGGGGGGCCTTGGGAAAAACTGTTTTTT	CASSERGGPWEKLFF
TRBD2	TRBV10-2	TRBJ2-1	many	TGCGCCAGCAGTGATAAGGGGACTAGCGGGAGGGCTGAGCAGTTCTTC	CASSDKGTSGRAEQFF
NA	TRBV5-1	TRBJ1-1	many	TGCGCCAGCAGCTTGGTCCAGGGGACCACTGAAGCTTTCTTT	CASSLVQGTTEAFF
NA	TRBV5-5	TRBJ1-1	many	TGTGCCAGCAGCTGGACTACGAACACTGAAGCTTTCTTT	CASSWTTNTEAFF
NA	TRBV12-3/TRBV12-4	TRBJ2-1	many	TGTGCCAGCAGTATAGCCGGGACCAATAATGAGCAGTTCTTC	CASSIAGTNNEQFF
TRBD1	TRBV5-5	TRBJ1-5	many	TGTGCCAGCAGCTCCGGACAGGGTACTCAGCCCCAGCATTTT	CASSSGQGTQPQHF
NA	TRBV5-1	TRBJ1-5	many	TGCGCCAGCAGCTTGATATCAGGGGTGAATCAGCCCCAGCATTTT	CASSLISGVNQPQHF
TRBD2	TRBV7-9	TRBJ2-7	many	TGTGCCAGCAGCTTCGAGCGGGAGCCTGCTCTCTACGAGCAGTACTTC	CASSFEREPALYEQYF
TRBD2	TRBV29-1	TRBJ2-3	NA	TGCAGCGTTGAAATCGGGGGGACGGGTACAGATACGCAGTATTTT	CSVEIGGTGTDTQYF
NA	TRBV6-5	TRBJ1-1	many	TGTGCCAGCAGTTACTCATCCAGGTCGGGAAACACTGAAGCTTTCTTT	CASSYSSRSGNTEAFF
TRBD1	TRBV29-1	TRBJ1-3	NA	TGCAGCGTTGAAGATCTCAGAGACAGGGGGCGCGGTGGAAACACCATATATTTT	CSVEDLRDRGRGGNTIYF
NA	TRBV2	TRBJ1-5	many	TGTGCCAGCAGTGAATCCCGCCTTAGAGGGGCCCAGCCCCAGCATTTT	CASSESRLRGAQPQHF
NA	TRBV3-1	TRBJ2-1	few	TGTGCCAGCAGTCAGTACGATGAGCAGTTCTTC	CASSQYDEQFF